The 9 T cell receptor beta chains given below trace back to one sample, sequenced in a study of siplizumab effects on memory and regulatory T cells. Sequencing used immunoSEQ multiplex PCR; TCRdb keeps in-frame clones, though not all of them. The data show around 78,000 clones, with about 89% seen just once and roughly 30% held by the top ten. Sequenced sample: CD8+ T cells sorted from blood. These receptors came from a human donor in good health.

The chain couples TRBV5-6 to TRBJ2-7; D gene ambiguous. Germline V gene lookup returns CDR1 SGHDT and CDR2 YYEEEE. Trimming left V 0 bases short and J 4 bases short, with 5 bases between. This CDR3 is built from 12 residues. CDR3 DNA: TGTGCCAGCAGCTTGGAGGGATACGAGCAGTACTTC. As protein: CASSLEGYEQYF.

This clone was observed a single time. Compared with germline, one end of the junction differs, possibly owing to a read error. The chain recombines TRBV28 with TRBJ1-1; the D gene is possibly TRBD1 (5 bases). Germline V gives CDR1 MDHEN, CDR2 SYDVKM. This CDR3 is 12 amino acids long. DNA of the CDR3: TGTGCCTGCAGGGTACCGAACACTGAAGCTTTCTTT. It translates to CACRVPNTEAFF.

The chain recombines TRBV5-3 with TRBJ1-2, with TRBD1 as a possible D gene (6 bases). TRBV5-3 is designated an ORF whose function remains uncertain. The CDR3 contains 15 residues. V dropped 3 bases and J dropped 4 bases, with 16 bases sitting between them. In DNA form, the CDR3 reads TGTGCCAGAAGCTGTCTACACAGGGACGGCTATGGCTACACCTTC. Translated, it gives CARSCLHRDGYGYTF.

The chain links TRBV14 to TRBJ1-5; tentatively, D is TRBD1 (5 bases). The CDR3 consists of 14 residues. CDR1 is SGHDN and CDR2 is FVKESK in the germline V gene. Between the trimmed V and J ends, which lost 4 bases and 5 bases, there was a span of 12 bases. The chain's CDR3 is CASSPPGWDQPQHF. The DNA for the CDR3 is TGTGCCAGCAGCCCCCCAGGGTGGGATCAGCCCCAGCATTTT.

The V gene is TRBV30, the J gene TRBJ1-5; 7 bases line up with TRBD1. Unmatched junction bases numbered 7, after V lost 2 bases and J lost 3 bases. CDR1 and CDR2 from the germline V gene are GTSNPN and SVGIG (reference sequence). This CDR3 contains 15 residues. CDR3 sequence reads: CAWSTGTASNQPQHF. CDR3 in DNA: TGTGCCTGGAGTACCGGGACAGCCTCCAATCAGCCCCAGCATTTT.

The genes are TRBV7-6 and TRBJ2-5, with 10 positions matching TRBD2. CDR3 length equals 14 residues. The V and J ends lost 5 bases and 5 bases, in that order; junction bases with no gene match: 5. Per germline, CDR1 SGHVS and CDR2 FNYEAQ. CDR3 DNA sequence: TGTGCCAGCAGCAGCGGGGGGGCTCTGGAGACCCAGTACTTC. Protein sequence: CASSSGGALETQYF. The complete variable domain, with remaining parts taken from reference TRBV7-6 and TRBJ2-5, reads GAGVSQSPRYKVTKRGQDVALRCDPISGHVSLYWYRQALGQGPEFLTYFNYEAQQDKSGLPNDRFSAERPEGSISTLTIQRTEQRDSAMYRCASSSGGALETQYFGPGTRLLVL.

The chain links TRBV7-9 to TRBJ1-2; D is perhaps TRBD1 (5 bases). The V and J ends lost 5 bases and 2 bases respectively, with 12 bases between them. This CDR3 has 14 residues. Germline V lookup: CDR1 SEHNR, CDR2 FQNEAQ (reference sequence). Here the CDR3 DNA reads TGTGCCAGCAGCCACAGGAACAGCAACTATGGCTACACCTTC. Residues: CASSHRNSNYGYTF.

This chain connects TRBV9 to TRBJ1-1, with D possibly being TRBD1 (5 bases). The CDR3 consists of 15 residues. Germline CDR1 and CDR2: SGDLS and YYNGEE. V lost 2 bases to trimming and J lost 2 bases, with 13 bases between them. The CDR3 spells CASSVTQGANTEAFF. In DNA, the CDR3 is TGTGCCAGCAGCGTTACCCAGGGTGCTAACACTGAAGCTTTCTTT.

The chain carries TRBV7-7 and TRBJ1-1; unclear D gene. CDR3 size: 13 residues. Trimming took off 3 bases at V and 3 bases at J, with 8 bases between the two ends. Germline CDR1 and CDR2: SSHAT and FNYEAQ (reference sequence). CDR3 region: CASSLSEDTEAFF. CDR3 sequence (DNA): TGTGCCAGCAGCTTGTCAGAGGACACTGAAGCTTTCTTT.